The rows below give T cell receptor beta chains drawn from one sample of a study of tumor and adjacent non-tumor tissue in lung cancer. One entry per CDR3 protein, called by TCRdb with MiXCR from the multiplex PCR reads. The sample has some 80,000 distinct CDR3 sequences, less than 85% seen once; the top ten hold 40%. Sequencing was performed on distant non-tumor lung tissue. These receptors all come from a man aged 65 to 85 with non-small cell lung cancer. The CDR3 runs from the conserved cysteine through the conserved F or W. Fields, in order: V gene, D gene, clone size, J gene, CDR3 DNA, CDR3 protein. A D gene is named only where the DNA matches it firmly. Rows give clone size only sometimes, using once, few, many, or a class for an expanded clone.

>TRBV28|TRBD2|few|TRBJ2-1
TGTGTCAGCAGTCGCGGGAGCTCCTACAATGAACAGTTCTTC
CVSSRGSSYNEQFF
>TRBV28|NA|NA|TRBJ2-6
TGTGCCAGCAGCCCCATTAGCTCTGGGGCCAACGTCCTGACTTTC
CASSPISSGANVLTF
>TRBV11-2|NA|NA|TRBJ1-2
TGTACCAGCAGCCAGGTAGGGGAAAATGGCTACACCTTC
CTSSQVGENGYTF
>TRBV12-3/TRBV12-4|TRBD1|once|TRBJ1-4
TGTGCCAGCAGATCGGACAGGGATAGTGAAATACTGTTTTTT
CASRSDRDSEILFF
>TRBV10-1|NA|NA|TRBJ2-3
TGCGCCAGCAGTGAGACACCGGACAGCAACACAGATACGCAGTATTTT
CASSETPDSNTDTQYF
>TRBV6-1|TRBD1|NA|TRBJ1-2
TGTGCCAGTAGTGAAGGGACAGGGAATGGCTACACCTTC
CASSEGTGNGYTF
>TRBV29-1|NA|NA|TRBJ1-2
TGCAGTGTTGAAGGAGATGACAGCGTTAACTATGGGTACACCTTC
CSVEGDDSVNYGYTF
>TRBV12-3/TRBV12-4|NA|NA|TRBJ1-6
TGCGCCAGCAGTCCCGCGACAGGTAGTAACCCTTCACCCCTCCACTTT
CASSPATGSNPSPLHF
>TRBV10-3|NA|once|TRBJ1-4
TGTGCCATCAGTGACATGGGGAATGAAAAACTGTTTTTT
CAISDMGNEKLFF
>TRBV10-3|TRBD1|once|TRBJ2-7
TGTGCCATCAGTGATCCCGACAGGGGAGCGTCCTACAATCAGTACTTC
CAISDPDRGASYNQYF
>TRBV6-2/TRBV6-3|TRBD1|NA|TRBJ2-2
TGTGCCAGCAGTCACGGGACAGGGGACACAGCGGAGCTGTTTTTT
CASSHGTGDTAELFF
>TRBV5-4|TRBD1|NA|TRBJ1-1
TGTACCAGCAGCACTACAGGGGTTGCACTCGGGAACATTGAAGCTTTCTTT
CTSSTTGVALGNIEAFF
>TRBV10-3|TRBD2|NA|TRBJ2-2
TGTGCAATCAGCCAGGGAGGGACGAACACCGAGGAGCTGTTTTTT
CAISQGGTNTEELFF
>TRBV20-1|TRBD2|NA|TRBJ2-7
TGCAGTGCTAGAGATATTAAGCGGGAGCCCTACGAGCAATACTTC
CSARDIKREPYEQYF
>TRBV21-1|NA|NA|TRBJ2-7
TGTGCCAGCAGCAAAGCGGGTAGCGGGGGAATCTACGAGCAGTACTTC
CASSKAGSGGIYEQYF
>TRBV29-1|NA|NA|TRBJ1-1
TGCAGCGTTGTGGCGAAGAGGCCTGAGGCTTTATTT
CSVVAKRPEALF
>TRBV29-1|NA|once|TRBJ1-1
TGCTGTGTTGTGACGGAGAGGCCTGAAGCTTTCTTT
CCVVTERPEAFF
>TRBV5-6|NA|NA|TRBJ2-4
TGTGCCAGAAGCGCTACCGGGAGAGGGGTCGTTGGAAACATTCGGTACTTC
CARSATGRGVVGNIRYF
>TRBV29-1|TRBD2|NA|TRBJ2-2
TGCGGCGTTGAACTTAACGGGAGGCGGACCGGGGAGCTGTTTTTT
CGVELNGRRTGELFF
>TRBV2|NA|few|TRBJ1-2
TGTGCCAGCAGTATACAGGGATACTATGGCTACACCTTC
CASSIQGYYGYTF
>TRBV11-2|NA|NA|TRBJ2-7
TGTGCCAGCAGCTTAGATCATAGGGCCCCCTACGCGCAGTACTTC
CASSLDHRAPYAQYF
>TRBV29-1|TRBD1|medium-sized|TRBJ2-2
TGCAGCGTAACAGGGGCGAACACCGGGGAGCTGTTTTTT
CSVTGANTGELFF
>TRBV11-2|TRBD2|NA|TRBJ2-1
TGTGTCAGCAGCTTAGCGGGAGGGGCCAGTGAGCAGTTCTTC
CVSSLAGGASEQFF
>TRBV29-1|TRBD1|NA|TRBJ1-4
TGCAGCGGTCAAGGACAGGGGACATCTAATGAAAAACTGTTTTTT
CSGQGQGTSNEKLFF
>TRBV29-1|NA|once|TRBJ2-7
TGCAGCGCTGGTTCTAGCTTCTACGAGCGGTACTTC
CSAGSSFYERYF
>TRBV28|NA|many|TRBJ1-1
TGTGCCAGCAGCCCGGTGACGCTGACTGAAGCTTTCTTT
CASSPVTLTEAFF
>TRBV4-1|TRBD1|NA|TRBJ2-6
TGCGCCGGCAGGCCCCAGTTGGGACAGGGCTCTGGGGCCAACGTCCTGAATTTC
CAGRPQLGQGSGANVLNF
>TRBV19|NA|few|TRBJ2-1
TGTGCCAGTAGGGGCTCCTACAATGAGCAGTTCTTC
CASRGSYNEQFF
>TRBV7-9|NA|NA|TRBJ2-3
TGTGCCAGCAGCCAGCAGGGGACGGATCAGCCCCAGTATTTT
CASSQQGTDQPQYF
>TRBV29-1|NA|few|TRBJ2-1
TGCAGCGTTGAGGATGAAATAAATAATGGGCAGTTCTTC
CSVEDEINNGQFF
>TRBV6-6|NA|NA|TRBJ2-2
TGTCCCACCCAGGGGGGCTGGGACGCCGGGGAGCTGTTTTTT
CPTQGGWDAGELFF
>TRBV12-3/TRBV12-4|NA|NA|TRBJ2-1
TGTGCCAGCAGTTTAGCGGGGGGTAATGACAAGTTCTTC
CASSLAGGNDKFF
>TRBV4-1|NA|many|TRBJ2-3
TGCGCCAGGAGGCATCAGGATACGCAGTATTTT
CARRHQDTQYF
>TRBV5-8|TRBD2|NA|TRBJ2-3
TGTGCCAGCAGCTTGGTCGAGCGGGGGCCGCCCACAGATACGCAGTATTTT
CASSLVERGPPTDTQYF
>TRBV11-3|NA|once|TRBJ2-1
TGTGTCAGCAGCTTGGCCTCCGGGTCGGCCTACAATGAGCAGTTCTTC
CVSSLASGSAYNEQFF
>TRBV12-3/TRBV12-4|TRBD2|NA|TRBJ2-1
TGTGCCAGCACCGGTACTAGCGGTAATGAGCACTTCTTC
CASTGTSGNEHFF
>TRBV20-1|NA|NA|TRBJ2-1
TGCAGTGCTAATGAACGAACTAGGTCTGAATTCAATGAGCAGTTCTTC
CSANERTRSEFNEQFF
>TRBV5-4|NA|NA|TRBJ1-4
TGTGCCAGCAACTTGGAGATGGATGAAAAACAGTTTTTT
CASNLEMDEKQFF
>TRBV7-8|NA|NA|TRBJ2-2
TGTGCCAGAAGCCATAAAGGAACCGGGGAGCTGTTTTTT
CARSHKGTGELFF
>TRBV6-2/TRBV6-3|NA|NA|TRBJ1-5
TGCGCCAGCAGTTATCAGCCCCAGCCCCTGCATTTT
CASSYQPQPLHF
>TRBV2|NA|NA|TRBJ2-1
TGTGCCAGCGGAAGGCCAGTGAAAGATGAGCAGTTCTTC
CASGRPVKDEQFF
>TRBV10-3|NA|NA|TRBJ1-1
TGTGCCATCAGTGTCGAAGGTTACACTGAAGCTTTCTTT
CAISVEGYTEAFF
>TRBV5-1|TRBD1|few|TRBJ1-2
TGCGCCAGCAGCTTGGCCGGGACAGGGGGCAATGGCTACACCTTC
CASSLAGTGGNGYTF
>TRBV4-2|NA|NA|TRBJ2-1
TGTGTCAGCAGCCAAGTGCGCGAGAGCGACAATGAGCAATTCTTC
CVSSQVRESDNEQFF
>TRBV4-2|TRBD1|many|TRBJ2-1
TGTGCCAGCAGCCAAGAAGGGGGCGCTAGCCGGGCGCCCGAGCAGTTCTTC
CASSQEGGASRAPEQFF
>TRBV7-8|TRBD2|NA|TRBJ2-1
TGTGCCAGCAGTTTAATGCGGACTAGCGGGACGAGGGCCAATGAGCAGTTCTTC
CASSLMRTSGTRANEQFF
>TRBV20-1|NA|NA|TRBJ2-1
TGCAGTGCTATTAATAATGGGGTGGGACATCGCAATGAGCAGTTCTTC
CSAINNGVGHRNEQFF
>TRBV5-4|TRBD2|once|TRBJ2-2
TGTGCCAGCAAAGGGGAGGGTATTGGGAACACCGGGGAGCTGTGTTTT
CASKGEGIGNTGELCF
>TRBV6-1|NA|many|TRBJ2-2
TGTGCCAGCAGTAACAGGCTTTACACCGGGGAGCTGTTTTTT
CASSNRLYTGELFF
>TRBV11-3|NA|few|TRBJ2-7
TGTGCCAGCAGCTCCGACGTCTCCTACAAGCAGTGCTTC
CASSSDVSYKQCF
>TRBV11-2|NA|large|TRBJ1-1
TGTGCCAGCAGCCCCCCCAACGTTGGGGGCACTGAAGCTTTCTTT
CASSPPNVGGTEAFF
>TRBV5-4|TRBD1|many|TRBJ1-2
TGTGCCAGCAGCTTTGAGTTTGGGACAGGGAATAACTATGGCTACACCTTC
CASSFEFGTGNNYGYTF
>TRBV12-3/TRBV12-4|NA|NA|TRBJ1-2
NA
CARAPARVYGCTF